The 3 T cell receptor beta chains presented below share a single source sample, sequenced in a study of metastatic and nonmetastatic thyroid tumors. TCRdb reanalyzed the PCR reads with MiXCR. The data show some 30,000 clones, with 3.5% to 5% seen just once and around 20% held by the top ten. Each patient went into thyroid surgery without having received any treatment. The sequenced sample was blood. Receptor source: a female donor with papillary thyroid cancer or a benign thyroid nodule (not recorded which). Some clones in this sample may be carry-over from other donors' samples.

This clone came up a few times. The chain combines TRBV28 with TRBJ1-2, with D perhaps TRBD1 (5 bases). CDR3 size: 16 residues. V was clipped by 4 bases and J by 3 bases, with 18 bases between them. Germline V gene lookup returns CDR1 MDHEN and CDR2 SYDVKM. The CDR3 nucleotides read TGTGCCAGCAGTTACCCGGAGGGGAGCCGCCACTATGGCTACACCTTC. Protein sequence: CASSYPEGSRHYGYTF.

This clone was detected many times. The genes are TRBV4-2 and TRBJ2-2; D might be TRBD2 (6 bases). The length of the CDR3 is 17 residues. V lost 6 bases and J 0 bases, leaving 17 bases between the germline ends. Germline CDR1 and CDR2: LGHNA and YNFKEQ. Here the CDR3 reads CASREKSGGANTGELFF. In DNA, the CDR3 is TGTGCCAGCAGGGAAAAGTCAGGCGGGGCGAACACCGGGGAGCTGTTTTTT.

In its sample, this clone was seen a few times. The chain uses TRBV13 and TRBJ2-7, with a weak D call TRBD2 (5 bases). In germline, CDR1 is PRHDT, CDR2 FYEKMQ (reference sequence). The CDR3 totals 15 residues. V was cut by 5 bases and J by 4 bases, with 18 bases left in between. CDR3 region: CASSAGKGMRYEQYF. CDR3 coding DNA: TGTGCCAGCAGCGCCGGGAAGGGAATGAGGTACGAGCAGTACTTC.